The source of this T cell receptor beta chain is a study of blood T cells in healthy people across ages. This CDR3 is built from 19 residues. The germline V gene encodes CDR1 SQVTM and CDR2 ANQGSEA. The J segment lost 3 bases and the V segment lost 6 bases, leaving 21 bases of the junction unmatched. The second PCR ran roughly 7 to 12 cycles with a sample-barcoded 5' primer and J-beta primers. Unique molecular identifiers of 12 random nucleotides labeled each cDNA. TCRdb redid the calling of the 5' RACE reads with MiXCR, one entry per CDR3 protein. The sample holds more than 900,000 distinct CDR3 sequences, around 27% seen once. The same data also went into a second study, on T cells of mothers and their children. That paper notes: Donors comprised a few healthy Caucasian mothers plus their six children. Sequencing revealed no T cell clones that were persistent and microchimeric.

This clonotype was sampled from a girl aged 2 to 9 in good health. V gene TRBV29-1 combines with J gene TRBJ2-1; 9 bases fit TRBD2. The sequenced sample was blood. CDR3 bases: TGCAGCGTCACGCCGACAGGTCCAGAGCTAGCGGGGTACTACAATGAGCAGTTCTTC. It translates to CSVTPTGPELAGYYNEQFF.